Listed here is a single T cell receptor beta chain. Its antigen is currently unknown. Germline V gives CDR1 SGHNT, CDR2 YYREEE (reference sequence). With V trimmed by 4 bases and J by 2 bases, 2 bases remained unmatched. The CDR3 length is 15 residues. This entry comes from a study of cytomegalovirus exposure and HLA in healthy donors. The study ran its PCR with 60 Vbeta and 13 Jbeta primers. The assay was immunoSEQ multiplex PCR, and TCRdb's table has in-frame clones only and misses some. The repertoire consists of about 200,000 clones, with under 70% occurring once and the leading ten covering less than 3%. Findings and limits, study-wide: Later on, a genetic analysis was performed. It linked a missense variant in DCLRE1C with V- and J-gene trimming of TCR beta.

What was sequenced was PBMCs. V usage is TRBV5-4 and J usage is TRBJ2-1; 11 positions match TRBD2. The receptor's source is a man aged 40-50 years in good health and CMV-seropositive. The CDR3 DNA sequence: TGTGCCAGCAGCACACTAGCGGGGGCCTACAATGAGCAGTTCTTC. Encoded protein: CASSTLAGAYNEQFF.